Listed below are T cell receptor beta chains from one sample, sequenced in a study of T cell responses to AZD1222 COVID-19 vaccine. Libraries were prepared by immunoSEQ multiplex PCR; TCRdb keeps only in-frame clonotypes and omits some of them. The sample holds some 71,000 clones, nearly 90% seen once. The source material was peripheral blood, sampled 28 days after the second AZD1222 dose. These receptors originate from an adult who received the AZD1222 COVID-19 vaccine. CDR3s include the opening cysteine and the closing phenylalanine or tryptophan. The D gene is left open where the match is weak. Clone size is given for some rows only: seen once, a few or many times, or a class if the clone is expanded.

CDR3 DNA: TGCGCCAGCAGCCAATACCAAGGGAACACTGAAGCTTTCTTT
CDR3 protein: CASSQYQGNTEAFF
J gene: TRBJ1-1
clone size: NA
D gene: NA
V gene: TRBV4-3
CDR3 length: 14

CDR3 DNA: TGTGCCAGCAGTCAAATAGGGATCTCCTACGAGCAGTACTTC
CDR3 protein: CASSQIGISYEQYF
J gene: TRBJ2-7
clone size: NA
D gene: NA
V gene: TRBV11-2
CDR3 length: 14

CDR3 DNA: TGTGCCAGCAGCGCCCGGGTAGCCTCTGGAAACACCATATATTTT
CDR3 protein: CASSARVASGNTIYF
J gene: TRBJ1-3
clone size: NA
D gene: NA
V gene: TRBV9
CDR3 length: 15

CDR3 DNA: TGTGCCAGCGGACGAATCTCCTACAATGAGCAGTTCTTC
CDR3 protein: CASGRISYNEQFF
J gene: TRBJ2-1
clone size: NA
D gene: NA
V gene: TRBV25-1
CDR3 length: 13

CDR3 DNA: TGTGCCAGCAGCTCGTCGGGGGGGCCCGGGGAGCTGTTTTTT
CDR3 protein: CASSSSGGPGELFF
J gene: TRBJ2-2
clone size: NA
D gene: NA
V gene: TRBV21-1
CDR3 length: 14

CDR3 DNA: TGTGCCAGCAGCCCAACGGGACAGAACACTGAAGCTTTCTTT
CDR3 protein: CASSPTGQNTEAFF
J gene: TRBJ1-1
clone size: NA
D gene: NA
V gene: TRBV9
CDR3 length: 14

CDR3 DNA: TGTGCCAGTACGGTACAGGGAAAAGCTTTCTTT
CDR3 protein: CASTVQGKAFF
J gene: TRBJ1-1
clone size: NA
D gene: NA
V gene: TRBV19
CDR3 length: 11

CDR3 DNA: TGTGCCAGCACCCGGGGTAACACTGAAGCTTTCTTT
CDR3 protein: CASTRGNTEAFF
J gene: TRBJ1-1
clone size: NA
D gene: NA
V gene: TRBV7-9
CDR3 length: 12

CDR3 DNA: TGTGCCAGCAGCTTAGATCGGGTTAGCAGCTACGAGCAGTACTTC
CDR3 protein: CASSLDRVSSYEQYF
J gene: TRBJ2-7
clone size: NA
D gene: NA
V gene: TRBV11-2
CDR3 length: 15

CDR3 DNA: TGTGCCAGCAGTTTAGGACGGCCTCACAATGAGCAGTTCTTC
CDR3 protein: CASSLGRPHNEQFF
J gene: TRBJ2-1
clone size: NA
D gene: NA
V gene: TRBV28
CDR3 length: 14

CDR3 DNA: TGTGCCAGCAGCAAAGTGGCCGGGGCCGGGGAGCTGTTTTTT
CDR3 protein: CASSKVAGAGELFF
J gene: TRBJ2-2
clone size: NA
D gene: NA
V gene: TRBV21-1
CDR3 length: 14

CDR3 DNA: TGCGCCAGCAGCCCTGAACAGGGGAGAGGCACTGAAGCTTTCTTT
CDR3 protein: CASSPEQGRGTEAFF
J gene: TRBJ1-1
clone size: NA
D gene: TRBD1
V gene: TRBV5-1
CDR3 length: 15

CDR3 DNA: TGTGCCAGCAGCTCCCCCCCGGCGACCGCGACCTACGAGCAGTACTTC
CDR3 protein: CASSSPPATATYEQYF
J gene: TRBJ2-7
clone size: once
D gene: NA
V gene: TRBV5-5
CDR3 length: 16

CDR3 DNA: TGTGCCAGCAGTGAAGGAGGCGGGAGCACAGATACGCAGTATTTT
CDR3 protein: CASSEGGGSTDTQYF
J gene: TRBJ2-3
clone size: NA
D gene: NA
V gene: TRBV6-1
CDR3 length: 15

CDR3 DNA: TGTGCCAGTAGCTTAACCGGGACAGGGGTCACCTATGGCTACACCTTC
CDR3 protein: CASSLTGTGVTYGYTF
J gene: TRBJ1-2
clone size: NA
D gene: TRBD1
V gene: TRBV19
CDR3 length: 16

CDR3 DNA: TGTGCCAGCAGAGGGACAGGAACCCACGAGCAGTACTTC
CDR3 protein: CASRGTGTHEQYF
J gene: TRBJ2-7
clone size: NA
D gene: TRBD1
V gene: TRBV12-3/TRBV12-4
CDR3 length: 13

CDR3 DNA: TGTGCCAGCAGCTTGACAGGAGTCTCTGGAAACACCATATATTTT
CDR3 protein: CASSLTGVSGNTIYF
J gene: TRBJ1-3
clone size: NA
D gene: NA
V gene: TRBV11-3
CDR3 length: 15

CDR3 DNA: TGTGCCAGCAGCCAAGGTCTGCTAGATACGCAGTATTTT
CDR3 protein: CASSQGLLDTQYF
J gene: TRBJ2-3
clone size: few
D gene: NA
V gene: TRBV4-2
CDR3 length: 13

CDR3 DNA: TGTGCCAGCAGCGTAGCTCGGGACTACGACAATGAGCAGTTCTTC
CDR3 protein: CASSVARDYDNEQFF
J gene: TRBJ2-1
clone size: NA
D gene: TRBD2
V gene: TRBV9
CDR3 length: 15

CDR3 DNA: TGCAGCGTGAGGGGACTAGCCGGCAACGAGCAGTACTTC
CDR3 protein: CSVRGLAGNEQYF
J gene: TRBJ2-7
clone size: NA
D gene: TRBD2
V gene: TRBV29-1
CDR3 length: 13

CDR3 DNA: TGTGCCAGCAGCTCTGATCTAGGAATCCAAGAGACCCAGTACTTC
CDR3 protein: CASSSDLGIQETQYF
J gene: TRBJ2-5
clone size: NA
D gene: NA
V gene: TRBV5-4
CDR3 length: 15

CDR3 DNA: TGTGCCAGCATTGATGGGAGAGAAACCGGGGAGCTGTTTTTT
CDR3 protein: CASIDGRETGELFF
J gene: TRBJ2-2
clone size: once
D gene: NA
V gene: TRBV25-1
CDR3 length: 14

CDR3 DNA: TGCGCCAGCACGAATAACGGCGGTTCTTACAATGAGCAGTTCTTC
CDR3 protein: CASTNNGGSYNEQFF
J gene: TRBJ2-1
clone size: NA
D gene: NA
V gene: TRBV5-1
CDR3 length: 15

CDR3 DNA: TGTGCCAGCACTTCGGGACAGCTTTCTGGGGCCAACGTCCTGACTTTC
CDR3 protein: CASTSGQLSGANVLTF
J gene: TRBJ2-6
clone size: NA
D gene: TRBD1
V gene: TRBV27
CDR3 length: 16

CDR3 DNA: TGCGCCAGCAGCTCAAATGCAGGGGATGGCTTGGCCGGGGAGCTGTTTTTT
CDR3 protein: CASSSNAGDGLAGELFF
J gene: TRBJ2-2
clone size: NA
D gene: NA
V gene: TRBV5-1
CDR3 length: 17

CDR3 DNA: TGTGCCAGCAGCTTAAGGGGTAGCACAGATACGCAGTATTTT
CDR3 protein: CASSLRGSTDTQYF
J gene: TRBJ2-3
clone size: NA
D gene: NA
V gene: TRBV7-2
CDR3 length: 14

CDR3 DNA: TGTGCTAGTGGTTTGCCCTGGGGGGGCCCCGCCGAGCAGTACTTC
CDR3 protein: CASGLPWGGPAEQYF
J gene: TRBJ2-7
clone size: once
D gene: NA
V gene: TRBV12-5
CDR3 length: 15

CDR3 DNA: TGTGCCAGCATCCCACAGGTTATTTTAGGCTACACCTTC
CDR3 protein: CASIPQVILGYTF
J gene: TRBJ1-2
clone size: NA
D gene: NA
V gene: TRBV7-6
CDR3 length: 13

CDR3 DNA: TGTGCCAGCAGCTTAGACGATCAACAACTACAGTATTTT
CDR3 protein: CASSLDDQQLQYF
J gene: TRBJ2-3
clone size: NA
D gene: NA
V gene: TRBV11-1
CDR3 length: 13

CDR3 DNA: TGTGCCAGCAGTTTTTCCGGGACAGGTTCCTACGAGCAGTACTTC
CDR3 protein: CASSFSGTGSYEQYF
J gene: TRBJ2-7
clone size: NA
D gene: TRBD1
V gene: TRBV27
CDR3 length: 15

CDR3 DNA: TGCAGTGCTAGTAATAAGCGGGCAATGAGAGAGCAGTATTTT
CDR3 protein: CSASNKRAMREQYF
J gene: TRBJ2-3
clone size: NA
D gene: NA
V gene: TRBV20-1
CDR3 length: 14

CDR3 DNA: TGTGCCAGCAGCCAGCGCCGGGAGGGGGCGCGCGGTCAGCCCCAGCATTTT
CDR3 protein: CASSQRREGARGQPQHF
J gene: TRBJ1-5
clone size: NA
D gene: TRBD1
V gene: TRBV3-1/TRBV3-2
CDR3 length: 17

CDR3 DNA: TGTGCCAGCAGCGTAGCCGGCGGGGCGAACACCGGGGAGCTGTTTTTT
CDR3 protein: CASSVAGGANTGELFF
J gene: TRBJ2-2
clone size: NA
D gene: NA
V gene: TRBV9
CDR3 length: 16

CDR3 DNA: TGTGCCAGCAGCCGCTTAGGTATCACTAATGAAAAACTGTTTTTT
CDR3 protein: CASSRLGITNEKLFF
J gene: TRBJ1-4
clone size: NA
D gene: NA
V gene: TRBV7-9
CDR3 length: 15

CDR3 DNA: TGTGCCAGCAGCTTACAAGGCAGACCCAGCACAGATACGCAGTATTTT
CDR3 protein: CASSLQGRPSTDTQYF
J gene: TRBJ2-3
clone size: once
D gene: NA
V gene: TRBV11-3
CDR3 length: 16

CDR3 DNA: TGTGCCAGCAGCTTGGGCAGGGAGGTAAAGGGCTACACCTTC
CDR3 protein: CASSLGREVKGYTF
J gene: TRBJ1-2
clone size: NA
D gene: NA
V gene: TRBV5-4
CDR3 length: 14

CDR3 DNA: TGTGCCAGCAGAGACGGGGACTATTCATTCAATGAGCAGTTCTTC
CDR3 protein: CASRDGDYSFNEQFF
J gene: TRBJ2-1
clone size: NA
D gene: TRBD2
V gene: TRBV28
CDR3 length: 15

CDR3 DNA: TGTGCCAGCAGCTTAGGGGTCGCGACTAGCGGGAGTTGGGAGACCCAGTACTTC
CDR3 protein: CASSLGVATSGSWETQYF
J gene: TRBJ2-5
clone size: NA
D gene: TRBD2
V gene: TRBV7-6
CDR3 length: 18

CDR3 DNA: TGTGCCAGCAGCCGGATGGGGACTAGCGGGATCGATGAGCAGTTCTTC
CDR3 protein: CASSRMGTSGIDEQFF
J gene: TRBJ2-1
clone size: NA
D gene: TRBD2
V gene: TRBV4-2
CDR3 length: 16

CDR3 DNA: TGTGCCAGTAGTATCGGAGGAAGCGGGTCCTACGAGCAGTACTTC
CDR3 protein: CASSIGGSGSYEQYF
J gene: TRBJ2-7
clone size: NA
D gene: NA
V gene: TRBV19
CDR3 length: 15

CDR3 DNA: TGTGCCCGCGGGGGAGTGGGAAACACCATATATTTT
CDR3 protein: CARGGVGNTIYF
J gene: TRBJ1-3
clone size: NA
D gene: NA
V gene: TRBV2
CDR3 length: 12

CDR3 DNA: TGTGCCAGCAGCCAAGGACAGGTTGGGCCTACTATCCAAGAGACCCAGTACTTC
CDR3 protein: CASSQGQVGPTIQETQYF
J gene: TRBJ2-5
clone size: NA
D gene: TRBD1
V gene: TRBV5-5
CDR3 length: 18

CDR3 DNA: TGTGCCAGCAGTCAGGAGACAGGGTTCCCGCCTTTTTTC
CDR3 protein: CASSQETGFPPFF
J gene: TRBJ2-7
clone size: NA
D gene: TRBD1
V gene: TRBV6-5
CDR3 length: 13

CDR3 DNA: TGTGCCAGCAGTGGCGTATGGGGTGAGCAGTTCTTC
CDR3 protein: CASSGVWGEQFF
J gene: TRBJ2-1
clone size: few
D gene: NA
V gene: TRBV25-1
CDR3 length: 12

CDR3 DNA: TGTGCCAGCAGCTTAGTTCGGGACGGAACACTTCGAGAAGCTTTCTTT
CDR3 protein: CASSLVRDGTLREAFF
J gene: TRBJ1-1
clone size: NA
D gene: NA
V gene: TRBV7-2
CDR3 length: 16

CDR3 DNA: TGTGCCAGCAGCTTAGACCGAGTGACCCAGTACTTC
CDR3 protein: CASSLDRVTQYF
J gene: TRBJ2-5
clone size: few
D gene: NA
V gene: TRBV7-2
CDR3 length: 12

CDR3 DNA: TGTGCCAGCAGCCTTAGCGGGAGTATGTGGTTCTTC
CDR3 protein: CASSLSGSMWFF
J gene: TRBJ2-1
clone size: NA
D gene: TRBD2
V gene: TRBV7-9
CDR3 length: 12

CDR3 DNA: TGTGCCAGCAGCTTAGGGTGGACAGACTATGGCTACACCTTC
CDR3 protein: CASSLGWTDYGYTF
J gene: TRBJ1-2
clone size: NA
D gene: NA
V gene: TRBV11-1
CDR3 length: 14

CDR3 DNA: TGTGCCAGCAGCTTGGAGACAGGGCGGGGAAAATATGGCTACACCTTC
CDR3 protein: CASSLETGRGKYGYTF
J gene: TRBJ1-2
clone size: NA
D gene: TRBD1
V gene: TRBV7-8
CDR3 length: 16

CDR3 DNA: TGTGCCTGGAGTCAACAGGGCCCGAATACTAACTATGGCTACACCTTC
CDR3 protein: CAWSQQGPNTNYGYTF
J gene: TRBJ1-2
clone size: NA
D gene: NA
V gene: TRBV30
CDR3 length: 16